These T cell receptor beta chains were read from a single sample in a study of T cell responses to AZD1222 COVID-19 vaccine. Sequenced by immunoSEQ multiplex PCR; TCRdb stores in-frame clones only, minus some. This table has some 74,000 clones, roughly nine tenths appearing once. The material was peripheral blood, obtained 28 days after the second AZD1222 dose. The receptors originated from an adult who received the AZD1222 COVID-19 vaccine. The conserved cysteine and the conserved F or W are not part of the CDR3 here. Each record gives: V gene, J gene, CDR3 protein.

v_gene: TRBV25-1
j_gene: TRBJ1-1
CDR3aa: ASSEGEQGFTEAF

v_gene: TRBV6-2/TRBV6-3
j_gene: TRBJ1-5
CDR3aa: ASSPSGTGINQPQH

v_gene: TRBV7-2
j_gene: TRBJ2-7
CDR3aa: ASSLGRPTGAGHEQY

v_gene: TRBV7-2
j_gene: TRBJ2-1
CDR3aa: ASSLAEYNEQF

v_gene: TRBV5-1
j_gene: TRBJ1-2
CDR3aa: ASSSTVAGDGYT

v_gene: TRBV18
j_gene: TRBJ1-1
CDR3aa: ASSPPGMNTEAF

v_gene: TRBV10-3
j_gene: TRBJ2-1
CDR3aa: AISELLNNEQF

v_gene: TRBV29-1
j_gene: TRBJ2-7
CDR3aa: SVVPGQGAHEQY

v_gene: TRBV20-1
j_gene: TRBJ2-7
CDR3aa: SAPDGYEQY

v_gene: TRBV27
j_gene: TRBJ2-2
CDR3aa: ASTYGKGRGGTGELF